The present T cell receptor beta chain was sequenced within a study of vaccination effects on CD4 cells after COVID-19. Using immunoSEQ multiplex PCR, the repertoire was profiled, and TCRdb retains in-frame clones only, with some absent. The sample lists tens of thousands of clones, 65% to 75% occurring once. With respect to this clone: Antigen specificity is unknown.

From germline, CDR1 is SGHKS and CDR2 YYEKEE (reference sequence). This CDR3 spans 14 amino acids. The J segment lost 4 bases and the V segment lost 10 bases, leaving 12 bases of the junction unmatched. Whole-study findings and limits: Convalescent patients were scarce, and early post-infection timepoints were absent. Within healthy vaccinees, only 1 of 255 vaccine-induced clones displayed cross-reactivity with common cold coronaviruses.

ViraFEST assay sequencing came after antigen-specific CD4+ T cells were expanded with viral peptide pools. On roughly day 9 of culture, CD4+ T cells were separated out. Negative nucleocapsid antibody tests before and after vaccination confirmed no previous SARS-CoV-2 infection. Half-medium changes using IL-2 medium occurred on days 3 and 7. This specimen consisted of CD4+ T cells from PBMCs cultured with SARS-CoV-2 spike peptides, obtained before COVID-19 vaccination. The TCR sequence derives from a human donor who received a COVID-19 vaccine. The J gene is TRBJ2-3, the V gene TRBV5-5; 7 bases match TRBD1. CDR3 DNA sequence: TGTGCCTCCGACCGCAGGGGGATCGCAGATACGCAGTATTTT. Translated, it gives CASDRRGIADTQYF.